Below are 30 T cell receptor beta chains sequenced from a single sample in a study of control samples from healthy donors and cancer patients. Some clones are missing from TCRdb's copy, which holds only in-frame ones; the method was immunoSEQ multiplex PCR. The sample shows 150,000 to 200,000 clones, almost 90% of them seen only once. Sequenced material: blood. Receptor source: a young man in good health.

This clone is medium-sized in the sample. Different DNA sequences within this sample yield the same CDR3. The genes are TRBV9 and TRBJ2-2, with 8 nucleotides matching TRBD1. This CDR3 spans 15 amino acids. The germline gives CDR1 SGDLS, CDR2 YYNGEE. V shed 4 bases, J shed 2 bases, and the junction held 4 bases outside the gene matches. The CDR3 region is CASSPGTGNTGELFF. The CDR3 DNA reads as TGTGCCAGCAGCCCGGGGACAGGAAACACCGGGGAGCTGTTTTTT.

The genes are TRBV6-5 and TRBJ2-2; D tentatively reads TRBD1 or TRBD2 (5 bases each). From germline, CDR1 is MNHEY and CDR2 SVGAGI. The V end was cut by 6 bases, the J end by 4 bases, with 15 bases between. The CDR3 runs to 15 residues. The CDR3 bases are TGTGCCAGCAGCCCCCCGGGACGAAGCACCGGGGAGCTGTTTTTT. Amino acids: CASSPPGRSTGELFF.

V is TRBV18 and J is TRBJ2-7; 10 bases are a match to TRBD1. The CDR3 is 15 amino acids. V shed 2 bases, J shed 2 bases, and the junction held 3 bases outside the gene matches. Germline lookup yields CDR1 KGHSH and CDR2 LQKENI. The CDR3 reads CASSPRGQGAYEQYF. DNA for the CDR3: TGTGCCAGCTCACCAAGAGGACAGGGGGCCTACGAGCAGTACTTC.

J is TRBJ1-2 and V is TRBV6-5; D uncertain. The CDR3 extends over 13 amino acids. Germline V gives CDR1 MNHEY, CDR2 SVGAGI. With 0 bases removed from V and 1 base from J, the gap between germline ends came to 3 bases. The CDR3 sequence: CASSYSHNYGYTF. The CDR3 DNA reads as TGTGCCAGCAGTTACTCCCATAACTATGGCTACACCTTC.

Here the CDR3 DNA reads TGTGCCAGCAGGGGACAGGGATTTAGTTATGGCTACACCTTC. Its translation is CASRGQGFSYGYTF. This rearrangement joins TRBV6-6 to TRBJ1-2; 9 bases align to TRBD1. J lost 5 bases, V lost 6 bases, and 7 bases had no gene match. Germline CDR1 reads MNHNY; CDR2 reads SVGAGI (reference sequence). CDR3 length: 14 amino acids.

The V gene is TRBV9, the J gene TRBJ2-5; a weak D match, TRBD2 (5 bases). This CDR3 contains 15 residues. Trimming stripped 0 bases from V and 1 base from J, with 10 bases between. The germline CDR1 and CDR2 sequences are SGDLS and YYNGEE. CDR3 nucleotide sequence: TGTGCCAGCAGCGTAGGGACTGGAGGCCAAGAGACCCAGTACTTC. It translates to CASSVGTGGQETQYF.

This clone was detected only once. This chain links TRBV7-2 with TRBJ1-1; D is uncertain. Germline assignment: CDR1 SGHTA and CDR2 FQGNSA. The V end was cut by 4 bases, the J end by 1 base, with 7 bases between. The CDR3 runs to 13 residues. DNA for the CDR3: TGTGCCAGCAGCTCGCTACAGAACACTGAAGCTTTCTTT. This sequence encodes CASSSLQNTEAFF.

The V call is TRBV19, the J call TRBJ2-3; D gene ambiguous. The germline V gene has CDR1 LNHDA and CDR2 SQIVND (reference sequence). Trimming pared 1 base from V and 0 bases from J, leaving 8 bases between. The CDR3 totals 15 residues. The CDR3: CASSIGMVSTDTQYF. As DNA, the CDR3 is TGTGCCAGTAGTATAGGGATGGTTAGCACAGATACGCAGTATTTT.

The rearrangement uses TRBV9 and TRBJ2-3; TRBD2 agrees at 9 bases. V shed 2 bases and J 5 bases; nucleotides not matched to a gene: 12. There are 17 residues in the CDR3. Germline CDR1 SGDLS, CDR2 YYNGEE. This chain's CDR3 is CASSVPRGGGDIDTQYF. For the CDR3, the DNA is TGTGCCAGCAGCGTGCCGCGGGGCGGGGGGGATATAGATACGCAGTATTTT.

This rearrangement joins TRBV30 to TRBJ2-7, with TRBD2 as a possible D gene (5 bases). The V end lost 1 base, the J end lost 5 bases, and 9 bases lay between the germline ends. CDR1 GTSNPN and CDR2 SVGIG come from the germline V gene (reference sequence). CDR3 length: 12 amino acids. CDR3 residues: CAWSGGFDEQYF. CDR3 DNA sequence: TGTGCCTGGAGTGGAGGGTTCGACGAGCAGTACTTC.

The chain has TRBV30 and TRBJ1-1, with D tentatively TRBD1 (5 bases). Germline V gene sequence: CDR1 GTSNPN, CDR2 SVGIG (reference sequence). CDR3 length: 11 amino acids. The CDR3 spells CTSSRGVQAFF. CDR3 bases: TGTACATCGTCTAGGGGCGTACAAGCTTTCTTT.

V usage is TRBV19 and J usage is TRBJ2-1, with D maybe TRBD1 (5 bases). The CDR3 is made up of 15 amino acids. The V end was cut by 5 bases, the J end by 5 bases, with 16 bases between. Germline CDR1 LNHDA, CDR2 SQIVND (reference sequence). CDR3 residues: CASSPFDGADNEQFF. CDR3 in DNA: TGTGCCAGTAGTCCCTTTGATGGGGCGGACAATGAGCAGTTCTTC.

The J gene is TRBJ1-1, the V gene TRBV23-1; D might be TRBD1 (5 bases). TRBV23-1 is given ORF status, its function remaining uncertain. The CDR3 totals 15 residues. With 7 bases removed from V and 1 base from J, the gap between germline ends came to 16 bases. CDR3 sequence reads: CASTDGTPGNTEAFF. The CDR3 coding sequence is TGCGCCAGCACGGACGGGACCCCGGGGAACACTGAAGCTTTCTTT.

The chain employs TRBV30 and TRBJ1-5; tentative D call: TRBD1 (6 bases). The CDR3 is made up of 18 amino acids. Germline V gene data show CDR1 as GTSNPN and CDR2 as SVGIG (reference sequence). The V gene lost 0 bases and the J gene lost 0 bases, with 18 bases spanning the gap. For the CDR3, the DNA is TGTGCCTGGAGTGTACGTCGGGGGGCGAAAATTAGCAATCAGCCCCAGCATTTT. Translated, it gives CAWSVRRGAKISNQPQHF.

DNA for the CDR3: TGTGCCAGCAGCCCACTTCACAACTCTGGAAACACCATATATTTT. Translation gives CASSPLHNSGNTIYF. The chain has TRBV5-8 and TRBJ1-3, with D unclear. Germline-derived CDR1 and CDR2 are SGHTS and YDEGEE. The CDR3 has 15 residues. V was cut by 4 bases and J by 0 bases, with 11 bases left in between. Complete variable domain (other parts from reference TRBV5-8 and TRBJ1-3): EAGVTQSPTHLIKTRGQQATLRCSPISGHTSVYWYQQALGLGLQFLLWYDEGEERNRGNFPPRFSGRQFPNYSSELNVNALELEDSALYLCASSPLHNSGNTIYFGEGSWLTVV.

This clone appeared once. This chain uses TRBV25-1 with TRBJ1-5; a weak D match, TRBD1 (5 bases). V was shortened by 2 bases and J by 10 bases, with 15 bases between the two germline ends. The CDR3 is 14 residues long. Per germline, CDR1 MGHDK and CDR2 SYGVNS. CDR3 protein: CASSERNGGEPQHF. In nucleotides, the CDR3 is TGTGCCAGCAGTGAACGGAATGGGGGTGAACCCCAGCATTTT.

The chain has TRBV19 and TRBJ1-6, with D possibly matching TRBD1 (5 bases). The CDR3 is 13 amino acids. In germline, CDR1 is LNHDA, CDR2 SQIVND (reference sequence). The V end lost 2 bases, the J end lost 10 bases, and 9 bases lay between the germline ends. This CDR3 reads CASSIKGRSPLHF. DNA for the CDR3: TGTGCCAGTAGTATAAAGGGGAGATCACCCCTCCACTTT.

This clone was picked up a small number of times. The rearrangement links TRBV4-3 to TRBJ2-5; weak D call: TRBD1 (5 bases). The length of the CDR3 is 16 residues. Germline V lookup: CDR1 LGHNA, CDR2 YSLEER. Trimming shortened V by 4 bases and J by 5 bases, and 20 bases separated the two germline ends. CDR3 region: CASSPTRKGDGETQYF. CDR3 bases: TGCGCCAGCAGCCCAACGAGAAAAGGGGATGGGGAGACCCAGTACTTC.

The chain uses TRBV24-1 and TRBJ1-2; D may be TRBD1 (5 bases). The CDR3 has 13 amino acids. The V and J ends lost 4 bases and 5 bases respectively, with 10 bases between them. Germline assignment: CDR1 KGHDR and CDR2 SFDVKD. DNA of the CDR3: TGTGCCACCAGTGAAGGGACGTTTTATGGCTACACCTTC. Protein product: CATSEGTFYGYTF.

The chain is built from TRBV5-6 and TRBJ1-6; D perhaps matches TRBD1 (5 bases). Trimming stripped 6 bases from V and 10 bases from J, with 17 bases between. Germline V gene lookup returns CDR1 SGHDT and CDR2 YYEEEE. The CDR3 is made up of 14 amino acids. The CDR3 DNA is TGTGCCAGCATCAGCGGGGGTATCGGATCACCCCTCCACTTT. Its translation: CASISGGIGSPLHF.

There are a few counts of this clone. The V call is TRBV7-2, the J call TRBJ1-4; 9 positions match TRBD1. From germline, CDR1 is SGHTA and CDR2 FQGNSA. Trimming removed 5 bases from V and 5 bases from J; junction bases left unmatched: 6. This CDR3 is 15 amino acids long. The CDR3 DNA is TGTGCCAGCAGCCCCGCCGGGACAGGGAATGAAAAACTGTTTTTT. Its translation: CASSPAGTGNEKLFF.

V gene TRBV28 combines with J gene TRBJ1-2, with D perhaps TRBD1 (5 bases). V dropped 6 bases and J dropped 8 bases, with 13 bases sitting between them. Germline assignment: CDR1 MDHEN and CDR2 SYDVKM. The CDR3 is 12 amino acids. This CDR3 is CASRTAPLGYTF. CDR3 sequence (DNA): TGTGCCAGCAGGACAGCTCCCCTCGGCTACACCTTC.

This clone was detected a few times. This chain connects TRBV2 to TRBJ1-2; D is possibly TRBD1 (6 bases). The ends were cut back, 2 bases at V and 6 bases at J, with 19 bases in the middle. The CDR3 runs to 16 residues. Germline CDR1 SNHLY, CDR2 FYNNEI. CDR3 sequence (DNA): TGTGCCAGCAGTGAACGGCGGTGGACAGCCCCCAATGGCTACACCTTC. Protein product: CASSERRWTAPNGYTF.

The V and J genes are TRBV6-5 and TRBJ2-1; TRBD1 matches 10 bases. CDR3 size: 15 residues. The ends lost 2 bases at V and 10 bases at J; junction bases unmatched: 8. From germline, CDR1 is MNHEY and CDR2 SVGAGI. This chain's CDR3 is CASSYPFPGQGEQFF. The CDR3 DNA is TGTGCCAGCAGTTACCCTTTCCCGGGACAGGGGGAGCAGTTCTTC.

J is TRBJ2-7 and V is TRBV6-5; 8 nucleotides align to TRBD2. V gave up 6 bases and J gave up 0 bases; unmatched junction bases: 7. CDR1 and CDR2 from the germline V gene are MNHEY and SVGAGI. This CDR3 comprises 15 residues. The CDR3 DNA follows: TGTGCCAGCAGCCTCGGGGGGGGTAGCTCCTACGAGCAGTACTTC. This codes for CASSLGGGSSYEQYF.

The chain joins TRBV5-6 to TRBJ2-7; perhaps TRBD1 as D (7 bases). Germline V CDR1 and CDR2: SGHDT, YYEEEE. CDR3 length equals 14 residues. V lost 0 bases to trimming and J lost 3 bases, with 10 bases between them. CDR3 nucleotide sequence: TGTGCCAGCAGCTTGGGACAGGGAGGCTACGAGCAGTACTTC. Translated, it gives CASSLGQGGYEQYF.

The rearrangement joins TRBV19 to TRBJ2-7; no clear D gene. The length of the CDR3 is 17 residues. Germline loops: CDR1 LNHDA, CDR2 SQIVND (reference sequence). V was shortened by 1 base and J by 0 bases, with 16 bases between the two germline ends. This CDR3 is CASSIGPPGLLSYEQYF. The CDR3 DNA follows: TGTGCCAGTAGTATAGGCCCCCCAGGCCTCCTCTCCTACGAGCAGTACTTC.

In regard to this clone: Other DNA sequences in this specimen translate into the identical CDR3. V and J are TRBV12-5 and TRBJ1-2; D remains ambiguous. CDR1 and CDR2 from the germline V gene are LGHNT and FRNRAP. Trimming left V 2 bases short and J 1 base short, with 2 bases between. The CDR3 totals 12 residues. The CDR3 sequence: CASGLNNYGYTF. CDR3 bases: TGTGCTAGTGGTTTGAATAACTATGGCTACACCTTC.

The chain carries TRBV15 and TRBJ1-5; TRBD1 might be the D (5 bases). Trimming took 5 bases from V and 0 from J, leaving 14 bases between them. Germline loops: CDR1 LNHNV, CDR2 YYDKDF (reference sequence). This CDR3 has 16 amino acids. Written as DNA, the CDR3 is TGTGCCACCAGCGGACTGGGGCGGGATAGCAATCAGCCCCAGCATTTT. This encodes CATSGLGRDSNQPQHF.

CDR3 nucleotide sequence: TGTGCCACCGTAGACAGACGCACCGGGGAGCTGTTTTTT. This gives the protein CATVDRRTGELFF. The chain has TRBV24-1 and TRBJ2-2, with D tentatively TRBD1 (5 bases). The V gene lost 9 bases and the J gene lost 4 bases, with 11 bases spanning the gap. Germline values: CDR1 KGHDR, CDR2 SFDVKD. CDR3 size: 13 residues.